The 20 T cell receptor beta chains reported below all come from one sample, sequenced in a study of CD8+ T cells in alopecia areata. The authors sorted pooled cutaneous lymph node cells using CD4, CD8alpha, NKG2D, NKG2ACE and other markers. As the sequencing template, cDNA was produced by extracting RNA and reverse transcribing it. Using immunoSEQ multiplex PCR, the repertoire was profiled, and TCRdb retains in-frame clones only, with some absent. The specimen has under 350,000 clones, none found just once. Sequenced: CD4+ T cells sorted from a lymph node. Receptors were obtained from a C3H/HeJ mouse with alopecia areata. This strain's MHC haplotype is H2-k.

To note about this clone: Each gene name is a mouse one. The read ends 4 residues early relative to the CDR3; the germline J gene fills the gap. The V and J genes are TRBV19 and TRBJ2-7; D is perhaps TRBD1 (5 bases). Germline CDR1 and CDR2: FNHDT and SITEND (reference sequence). The CDR3 has 14 amino acids. V was clipped by 4 bases and J by 0 bases, with 11 bases between them. The CDR3 loop is CASSPRQTSYEQYF. The CDR3 DNA, read in part, is TGTGCCAGCAGTCCCCGACAGACCTCCTAT.

This clone was found a few times. The gene names here belong to mouse. The read is 4 residues too short to cover the CDR3 end, so that end is filled in from the germline J gene. This chain connects TRBV13-1 to TRBJ2-4; D is unclear. Trimming stripped 4 bases from V and 1 base from J, with 13 bases between. This CDR3 is 15 amino acids long. The germline gives CDR1 NSHNY, CDR2 SYGAGN. CDR3 region: CASSHLVGGQNTLYF. The CDR3 bases that were read are TGTGCCAGCAGTCACCTTGTGGGTGGTCAAAAC.

On this clone itself: Genes here carry mouse names. The read ends 4 residues shy of where the CDR3 ends; the end is completed using the germline J gene. The chain combines TRBV13-1 with TRBJ2-1; 8 nucleotides agree with TRBD2. Germline V gene data show CDR1 as NSHNY and CDR2 as SYGAGN. The CDR3 spans 16 residues. This CDR3 reads CASSDADWGGGAEQFF. The DNA read from the CDR3 is TGTGCCAGCAGTGATGCAGATTGGGGGGGTGGGGCT.

Concerning this clone: Each gene name is a mouse one. The read finishes 4 residues shy of the CDR3 end, and the germline J gene is used to complete it. The rearrangement links TRBV13-1 to TRBJ2-1; 9 nucleotides agree with TRBD1. Germline trimming cut 0 bases from V and 3 bases from J; bases unmatched to any gene: 4. CDR1 NSHNY and CDR2 SYGAGN come from the germline V gene. CDR3 length equals 16 residues. CDR3 bases read: TGTGCCAGCAGTGATGCACGGGACAGGGTCTATGCT. It encodes CASSDARDRVYA. The complete CDR3 protein is CASSDARDRVYAEQFF.

This clone appeared a few times. Mouse names are used for the genes. The read stops 4 residues short of the end of the CDR3; the missing end is completed from the germline J gene. This chain connects TRBV14 to TRBJ2-1; tentative D call: TRBD1 (6 bases). Trimming took off 8 bases at V and 5 bases at J, with 8 bases between the two ends. The CDR3 contains 11 residues. Germline V gene lookup returns CDR1 SGHDT and CDR2 FRDEAV. The CDR3 protein is CARGQNAEQFF. The sequenced part of the CDR3 DNA is TGTGCCAGAGGACAGAATGCT.

Turning to this clone: Genes and germline come from the mouse. The read is 4 residues too short to cover the CDR3 end, so that end is filled in from the germline J gene. The chain joins TRBV31 to TRBJ2-1; perhaps TRBD2 as D (6 bases). V lost 1 base to trimming and J lost 0 bases, with 7 bases between them. Germline V gene lookup returns CDR1 GKSSPN and CDR2 SITVG. This CDR3 spans 14 amino acids. The DNA read from the CDR3 is TGTGCCTGGAGTCCGACTGGTAACTATGCT. This translates into CAWSPTGNYA. From start to end, the CDR3 is CAWSPTGNYAEQFF. Complete variable domain (other parts from reference TRBV31 and TRBJ2-1): AQTIHQWPVAEIKAVGSPLSLGCTIKGKSSPNLYWYWQATGGTLQQLFYSITVGQVESVVQLNLSASRPKDDQFILSTEKLLLSHSGFYLCAWSPTGNYAEQFFGPGTRLTVL.

Turning to this clone: Gene names and germline match the mouse. The read comes to an end 3 residues before the CDR3 does, leaving the germline J gene to fill in the end. Different DNA sequences within this sample yield the same CDR3. This chain joins TRBV13-1 and TRBJ1-6, with 8 positions matching TRBD1. TRBJ1-6 is recorded as an ORF, its role being uncertain. The CDR3 runs 16 residues. Unmatched junction bases numbered 2, after V lost 3 bases and J lost 0 bases. Germline-derived CDR1 and CDR2 are NSHNY and SYGAGN. The sequenced CDR3 bases are TGTGCCAGCAGTGGCGACAGGGGTTCCTATAATTCGCCC. It codes for CASSGDRGSYNSP. The full CDR3 is CASSGDRGSYNSPLYF.

This clone was counted between two and nine times. Each gene name is a mouse one. The CDR3 end is not reached by the read, which stops 4 residues before it; the germline J gene fills it in. This chain joins TRBV31 and TRBJ1-1; TRBD1 agrees at 10 bases. The V segment lost 3 bases and the J segment 3 bases; nucleotides outside the gene matches: 1. The CDR3 extends over 13 amino acids. Germline-derived CDR1 and CDR2 are GKSSPN and SITVG. The DNA read from the CDR3 is TGTGCCTGGAGCGGGACAGGGGACACA. This codes for CAWSGTGDT. The complete CDR3 protein is CAWSGTGDTEVFF.

This clone was counted between two and nine times. Gene names and germline refer to mouse. The read ends 4 residues shy of where the CDR3 ends; the end is completed using the germline J gene. Other DNA sequences from this sample encode an identical CDR3 as well. This chain uses TRBV13-1 with TRBJ2-1, with TRBD2 matching 8 bases. V lost 3 bases and J lost 0; bases outside the gene matches: 2. The CDR3 sequence is 15 residues long. Germline V CDR1 and CDR2: NSHNY, SYGAGN. The CDR3 region is CASSAGLGNYAEQFF. The DNA read from the CDR3 is TGTGCCAGCAGTGCTGGACTGGGTAACTATGCT.

Concerning this clone itself: The genes are named according to mouse. The CDR3 is cut off 4 residues early in the read; its end comes from the germline J gene. The rearrangement uses TRBV19 and TRBJ2-3; 10 bases line up with TRBD2. Germline CDR1 reads FNHDT; CDR2 reads SITEND (reference sequence). V shed 3 bases, J shed 2 bases, and the junction held 3 bases outside the gene matches. CDR3 size: 15 residues. CDR3 region: CASSKTGGNAETLYF. CDR3 DNA (partial): TGTGCCAGCAGTAAGACTGGGGGGAATGCAGAA. Full variable domain (remainder filled in from reference TRBV19 and TRBJ2-3): GGIITQTPKFLIGQEGQKLTLKCQQNFNHDTMYWYRQDSGKGLRLIYYSITENDLQKGDLSEGYDASREKKSSFSLTVTSAQKNEMAVFLCASSKTGGNAETLYFGSGTRLTVL.

Concerning this clone: Each gene name is a mouse one. The read ends 4 residues early relative to the CDR3; the germline J gene fills the gap. Other nucleotide sequences from this sample produce the same CDR3. V and J are TRBV1 and TRBJ2-7; a weak D match, TRBD1 (5 bases). The CDR3 consists of 13 residues. Germline CDR1 NSQYPW, CDR2 LRSPGD (reference sequence). The DNA read from the CDR3 is TGCACCTGCAGTGCAGATAGGACAAAT. It codes for CTCSADRTN. The entire CDR3 protein is CTCSADRTNEQYF.

As for this clone: Genes and germline are mouse. The read halts 4 residues ahead of the CDR3 end, with the missing end drawn from the germline J gene. Other nucleotide sequences in the sample specify the same CDR3. This chain joins TRBV19 and TRBJ2-2; TRBD2 matches at 8 bases. V lost 7 bases and J lost 1; bases outside the gene matches: 0. The CDR3 runs 13 residues. Germline CDR1 reads FNHDT; CDR2 reads SITEND (reference sequence). The sequenced part of the CDR3 DNA is TGTGCCAGCGGGACTGGAAACACCGGG. Protein product: CASGTGNTG. The full CDR3 reads CASGTGNTGQLYF. The full variable domain, completed using reference TRBV19 and TRBJ2-2, is GGIITQTPKFLIGQEGQKLTLKCQQNFNHDTMYWYRQDSGKGLRLIYYSITENDLQKGDLSEGYDASREKKSSFSLTVTSAQKNEMAVFLCASGTGNTGQLYFGEGSKLTVL.

With regard to this clone: Any gene name here is a mouse gene name. The CDR3 goes on 4 residues after the read ends, and that part is filled in from the germline J gene. This chain uses TRBV31 with TRBJ1-1; a weak D match, TRBD1 (6 bases). V shed 0 bases and J shed 4 bases, with 12 bases lying between them. The CDR3 loop spans 14 amino acids. Germline CDR1 and CDR2: GKSSPN and SITVG. The CDR3 bases that were read are TGTGCCTGGAGTCTAACGGGGGGGCCCACA. Its protein product is CAWSLTGGPT. The full CDR3 protein is CAWSLTGGPTEVFF.

This clone was observed a handful of times. The gene names given are mouse names. The read comes to an end 4 residues before the CDR3 does, leaving the germline J gene to fill in the end. This chain joins TRBV13-2 and TRBJ2-1; D remains unclear. The V and J ends lost 3 bases and 1 base respectively, with 8 bases between them. In germline, CDR1 is NNHNN, CDR2 SYGAGS (reference sequence). This CDR3 has 14 amino acids. The part of the CDR3 DNA that was read is TGTGCCAGCGGTGGCGAAGGGAACTATGCT. Protein sequence: CASGGEGNYA. The full CDR3 is CASGGEGNYAEQFF.

Comment on this clone: Mouse names are used for the genes. Coverage ceases 4 residues before the CDR3 finishes, and the germline J gene fills in the end. The V and J genes are TRBV5 and TRBJ2-7, with 10 bases identical to TRBD2. This CDR3 contains 15 residues. Trimming took 2 bases from V and 2 from J; bases not matched to a gene: 3. CDR1 is LGHNA and CDR2 is YNLKQL in the germline V gene (reference sequence). This CDR3 is CASSQPGLGTYEQYF. The CDR3 bases that were read are TGTGCCAGCAGCCAACCGGGACTGGGGACCTAT.

This clone showed up just a few times. Gene names and germline match the mouse. The read terminates 4 residues before the CDR3 end, so the remaining end is supplied by the germline J gene. The rearrangement uses TRBV14 and TRBJ2-5; D may be TRBD1 (5 bases). V was shortened by 5 bases and J by 0 bases, with 16 bases between the two germline ends. This CDR3 region has 16 residues. CDR1 is SGHDT and CDR2 is FRDEAV in the germline V gene. The CDR3 sequence: CASRPRGQLNQDTQYF. The part of the CDR3 DNA that was read is TGTGCCAGCAGGCCCCGAGGACAACTTAACCAAGAC.

Note on this clone: All gene names here are mouse names. From the germline J gene comes the end of the CDR3, since the read stops 4 residues before it. The same CDR3 arises from other DNA sequences in this sample as well. J is TRBJ2-2 and V is TRBV1, with 8 bases fitting TRBD2. The germline gives CDR1 NSQYPW, CDR2 LRSPGD (reference sequence). The V segment lost 3 bases and the J segment 0 bases; nucleotides outside the gene matches: 3. This CDR3 is 16 amino acids long. This CDR3 reads CTCSARLGTNTGQLYF. CDR3 DNA (partial): TGCACCTGCAGTGCCCGACTGGGGACAAACACCGGG.

Notes on this clone: These gene names are mouse names. The sequenced fragment ends 4 residues before the CDR3 boundary, so the rest is inferred from the germline J gene. This chain links TRBV31 with TRBJ2-2; 12 bases map to TRBD1. Trimming took 5 bases from V and 1 from J; bases not matched to a gene: 2. CDR1 is GKSSPN, CDR2 SITVG, per germline. The CDR3 covers 15 residues. The part of the CDR3 DNA that was read is TGTGCCTGGGGGACAGGGGGCCAAAACACCGGG. Translation gives CAWGTGGQNTG. The whole CDR3 sequence reads CAWGTGGQNTGQLYF.

Comment on this clone: Gene names and germline refer to mouse. The read ends 4 residues before the CDR3 terminus; that terminus is restored from the germline J gene. The rearrangement links TRBV5 to TRBJ2-1; possibly TRBD1 for D (5 bases). CDR1 and CDR2 from the germline V gene are LGHNA and YNLKQL (reference sequence). V dropped 4 bases and J dropped 1 base, with 8 bases sitting between them. This CDR3 region has 14 residues. Partial CDR3 DNA: TGTGCCAGCAGCCTCAGGGTGAACTATGCT. Translation gives CASSLRVNYA. The entire CDR3 is CASSLRVNYAEQFF.

Details on this clone: Genes here carry mouse names. Sequencing ends 4 residues short of the CDR3 end; the germline J gene provides the rest. The chain joins TRBV13-2 to TRBJ1-2; the match to TRBD1 covers 12 bases. CDR3 size: 16 residues. Germline V gives CDR1 NNHNN, CDR2 SYGAGS (reference sequence). V was pared by 0 bases and J by 4 bases, with 4 bases of the junction left unmatched. The part of the CDR3 DNA that was read is TGTGCCAGCGGTGATGCCGGGACAGGGGGCGGCTCC. This encodes CASGDAGTGGGS. The CDR3 reads in full as CASGDAGTGGGSDYTF.